Shown below are 5 T cell receptor beta chains from a single sample sequenced in a study of response to subunit inactivated influenza vaccine. TCRdb re-called the RT-PCR reads with MiXCR, one entry per CDR3 protein. The sample carries about 800,000 distinct CDR3 sequences, 21% recorded once. The sample was PBMCs from blood, taken roughly 5 days after vaccination. Source of these receptors: a man in his fifties who received an inactivated influenza vaccine.

This clonotype was detected a few times. The rearrangement links TRBV12-3 or TRBV12-4 to TRBJ2-3; 8 positions agree with TRBD2. The CDR3 extends over 17 amino acids. The trim removed 3 bases at V and 0 bases at J, leaving 8 bases unmatched. In nucleotides, the CDR3 is TGTGCCAGCAGTTTTGGCGGGGGGTCGTCTAGCACAGATACGCAGTATTTT. Protein product: CASSFGGGSSSTDTQYF.

On this clonotype itself: One junction end disagrees with the germline gene, perhaps due to a read error. The chain combines TRBV14 with TRBJ2-3; 10 bases are a match to TRBD2. CDR1 and CDR2 (germline): SGHDN, FVKESK. CDR3 size: 17 residues. CDR3 protein: CACSQTFLAGVTDTQYF. The DNA for the CDR3 is TGTGCCTGCAGCCAAACGTTTCTAGCGGGAGTTACAGATACGCAGTATTTT.

The CDR3 protein is CATHLGNTEAFF. Here the CDR3 DNA reads TGTGCCACCCACCTGGGGAACACTGAAGCTTTCTTT. The V and J genes are TRBV5-6 and TRBJ1-1; D unclear. In germline, CDR1 is SGHDT, CDR2 YYEEEE. CDR3 length: 12 residues. V was pared by 9 bases and J by 1 base, with 10 bases between.

This clonotype turned up a few times. V gene TRBV9 combines with J gene TRBJ2-1, with 14 bases fitting TRBD2. This CDR3 is 19 amino acids long. Germline trimming cut 4 bases from V and 0 bases from J; bases unmatched to any gene: 9. Germline V lookup: CDR1 SGDLS, CDR2 YYNGEE. DNA for the CDR3: TGTGCCAGCAGCCCTCGCGGGACTAGCGGGAGTAGCTCCTACAATGAGCAGTTCTTC. The encoded protein is CASSPRGTSGSSSYNEQFF.

This clonotype was seen more than once but under ten times. The J gene is TRBJ2-2, the V gene TRBV12-3 or TRBV12-4; TRBD1 might be the D (6 bases). The CDR3 is 14 residues long. Trimming removed 6 bases from V and 5 bases from J, with 13 bases in between. This CDR3 is CASSYRTGTGELFF. The CDR3 nucleotides are TGTGCCAGCAGCTACCGAACAGGGACCGGGGAGCTGTTTTTT.